The clone carrying this T cell receptor beta chain has ten or more counts. Its antigen is not known. The data belong to a study of T cells after yellow fever vaccination. General study results and limits: High-abundance clonotypes from the bulk population could contaminate FACS-sorted repertoires. The CD4 and CD8 compartments had a small share of their clonotypes in common.

TCRdb recomputed calls from the 5' RACE reads with MiXCR, one row per CDR3 protein. The sample yields about 580,000 distinct CDR3 sequences, roughly 17% seen once. Per the germline V gene, CDR1 is DFQATT and CDR2 is SNEGSKA (reference sequence). The CDR3 spans 16 residues. V was cut by 3 bases and J by 9 bases, with 21 bases left in between. The material was PBMCs, obtained more than 4 days after the first yellow fever vaccination. This clonotype was obtained from a man aged 18 to 35 who received the YFV17D yellow fever vaccine. V gene TRBV20-1 combines with J gene TRBJ1-6; D is undetermined. DNA for the CDR3: TGCAGTGCTAGTTTCTTGGGGTGGCATTTCCGTTCACCCCTCCACTTT. Protein: CSASFLGWHFRSPLHF.